This record concerns one T cell receptor (beta chain) sequence. Its antigen is still unknown. The data derive from a study of OX40 agonist ivuxolimab in advanced cancers. Turning to the study itself: Patients were dosed with the agonistic anti-OX40 (CD134) antibody ivuxolimab. People in dose escalation had one of these cancers: hepatocellular carcinoma, melanoma, renal cell or head and neck cancer. The study, taken as a whole, reports: At doses 0.1 to 3.0 mg/kg, CD4+ and CD8+ clones expanded.

Produced via immunoSEQ multiplex PCR; TCRdb's table is partial and in-frame only. Among around 90,000 clones listed, 87% were seen once. There are 15 residues in the CDR3. In germline, CDR1 is SGHRS, CDR2 YFSETQ. V trimming: 0 bases; J trimming: 7 bases; junction bases outside the gene matches: 6. The source of this sequence is an adult with an advanced solid tumor such as melanoma, head and neck, liver or kidney cancer. This specimen consisted of CD4+ or CD8+ T cells sorted from blood, obtained in a trial of the OX40 agonist ivuxolimab. This sequence joins TRBV5-1 and TRBJ2-2, with 7 nucleotides matching TRBD1. The CDR3 region has the DNA TGCGCCAGCAGCTTGGCCACAGGGGACGTCGGGGAGCTGTTTTTT. It is translated as CASSLATGDVGELFF.